This T cell receptor (beta chain) was captured in a study of T cell responses to AZD1222 COVID-19 vaccine. Sequenced by immunoSEQ multiplex PCR; TCRdb stores in-frame clones only, minus some. Of about 130,000 clones detected, 80% to 90% appear once; the ten largest clones hold 3.5% to 5%. In germline, CDR1 is DFQATT, CDR2 SNEGSKA (reference sequence). The CDR3 contains 13 residues. The ends lost 6 bases at V and 5 bases at J; junction bases unmatched: 8. The specimen was peripheral blood, collected on day 0 of AZD1222 vaccination. The receptor was derived from an adult in good health. The gene calls are TRBV20-1 and TRBJ1-2; 8 positions agree with TRBD1. CDR3 DNA: TGCAGTGCGAGTGCAGGGGGCGCATATGGCTACACCTTC. Translation: CSASAGGAYGYTF.